This TCR beta chain was retrieved from a study of blood T cell repertoires in COVID-19. Study information: COVID-19 samples collected from the United States, Italy and Spain covered acute and convalescent phases. The analysed material was cDNA or gDNA that came from T cells, B-cell-depleted T cells, or PBMCs.

In this sample, this clone turned up a few times. The study recruited exposed participants who had met a COVID-19 case within 2 weeks before entry. Authors' processing steps: Researchers report that nucleated cell counts were estimated from reference gene primer amplification. The data were produced by immunoSEQ multiplex PCR, yet TCRdb's version contains in-frame clones alone and is incomplete. The V and J calls and clone size are taken from that table; D and trimming were inferred from the DNA. The sample contains 360,000 or so clones, almost 90% of which appear only once. The CDR3 consists of 12 residues. Germline CDR1 is LGHDT and CDR2 is YNNKEL (reference sequence). V lost 4 bases to trimming and J lost 6 bases, with 8 bases between them.

Sequenced: PBMCs or T cells enriched from blood (not recorded which). The chain employs TRBV3-1 (or the pseudogene TRBV3-2) and TRBJ2-3; D gene ambiguous. This TCR was recovered from a woman aged 25-40 years who had been exposed to COVID-19. CDR3 sequence: CASSLMRDTQYF. The CDR3 DNA reads as TGTGCCAGCAGCCTTATGCGCGATACGCAGTATTTT.